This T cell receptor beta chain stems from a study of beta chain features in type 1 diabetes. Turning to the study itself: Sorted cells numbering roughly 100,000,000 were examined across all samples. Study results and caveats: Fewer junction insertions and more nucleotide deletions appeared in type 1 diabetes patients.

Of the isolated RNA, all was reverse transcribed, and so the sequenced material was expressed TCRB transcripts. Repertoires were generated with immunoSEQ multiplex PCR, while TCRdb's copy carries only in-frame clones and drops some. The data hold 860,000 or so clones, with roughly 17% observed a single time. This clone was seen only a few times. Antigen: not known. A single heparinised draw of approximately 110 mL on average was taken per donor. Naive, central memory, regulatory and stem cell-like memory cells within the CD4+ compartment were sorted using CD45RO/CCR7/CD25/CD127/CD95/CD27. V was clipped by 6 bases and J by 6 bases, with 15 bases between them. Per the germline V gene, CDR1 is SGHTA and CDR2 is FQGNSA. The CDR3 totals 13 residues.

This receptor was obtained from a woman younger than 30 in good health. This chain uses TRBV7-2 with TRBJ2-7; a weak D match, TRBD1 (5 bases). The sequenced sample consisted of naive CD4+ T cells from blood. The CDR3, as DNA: TGTGCCAGCAGGAACAGGATGTCGGGCGAGCAGTACTTC. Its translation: CASRNRMSGEQYF.